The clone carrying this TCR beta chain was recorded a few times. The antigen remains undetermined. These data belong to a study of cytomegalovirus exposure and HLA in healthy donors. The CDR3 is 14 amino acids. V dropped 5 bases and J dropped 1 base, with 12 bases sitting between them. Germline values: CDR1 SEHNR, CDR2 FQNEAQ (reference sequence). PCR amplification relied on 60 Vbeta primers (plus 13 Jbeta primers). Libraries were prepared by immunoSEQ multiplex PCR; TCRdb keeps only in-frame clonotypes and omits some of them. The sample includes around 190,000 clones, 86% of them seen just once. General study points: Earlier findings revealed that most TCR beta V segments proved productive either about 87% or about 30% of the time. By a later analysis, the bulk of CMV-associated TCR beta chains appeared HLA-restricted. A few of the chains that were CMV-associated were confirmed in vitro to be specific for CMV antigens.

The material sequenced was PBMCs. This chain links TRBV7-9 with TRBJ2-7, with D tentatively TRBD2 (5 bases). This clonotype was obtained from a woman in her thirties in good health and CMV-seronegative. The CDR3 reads CASSPRTDSYEQYF. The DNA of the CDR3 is TGTGCCAGCAGCCCGCGGACTGATTCCTACGAGCAGTACTTC.